The clone carrying this TCR beta chain is termed medium-sized. One entry per CDR3 protein, called by TCRdb with MiXCR from the reads. The top ten hold under 3.5% of the sample, which has roughly 20,000 distinct CDR3 sequences, about a tenth seen once. These data originate in a study of type 1 regulatory T cells. Study background: An in vitro protocol generated T-allo10, a Tr1-enriched, alloantigen-specific CD4 T cell product.

The ends were cut back, 6 bases at V and 10 bases at J, with 21 bases in the middle. CDR1 and CDR2 (germline): DFQATT, SNEGSKA (reference sequence). This CDR3 comprises 13 residues. The sequence came from a human donor in good health. The chain employs TRBV20-1 and TRBJ1-1; D gene uncertain. The sequenced sample consisted of CD4+ T cells, either the whole sample or a sorted fraction (not recorded which). CDR3 in DNA: TGCAGTGCCCCCACCTTTTTATCGGAGGGAGCTTTCTTT. Translation gives CSAPTFLSEGAFF.